This T cell receptor (beta chain) was captured in a study of CD8 T cells in Susac syndrome. This clonotype came up once. Germline V CDR1 and CDR2: SGDLS, YYNGEE. V was pared by 0 bases and J by 7 bases, with 7 bases between. This CDR3 has 13 amino acids. A quantity of roughly 0.5 to 1 ug RNA underwent reverse transcription using random hexamers. TCRdb itself ran the immunoSEQ multiplex PCR reads through MiXCR, one entry per CDR3 protein. The sample consists of about 150,000 distinct CDR3 sequences, 85% to 95% of them appearing once. This TCR was recovered from a human donor with Susac syndrome. The sequencing sample was made of CD4+ T cells from PBMCs. This rearrangement joins TRBV9 to TRBJ2-2; D is ambiguous. Here the CDR3 reads CASSVVLGGELFF. CDR3 nucleotide sequence: TGTGCCAGCAGCGTAGTTCTAGGCGGGGAGCTGTTTTTT.